This T cell receptor beta chain was captured by sequencing in a study of blood T cell repertoires in COVID-19. Study background: Specimens from acute and convalescent COVID-19 originated in the United States, Italy and Spain. In each case, the material was cDNA or gDNA derived from T cells, B-cell-depleted T cells, or PBMCs.

The V end lost 1 base, the J end lost 5 bases, and 6 bases lay between the germline ends. This CDR3 is built from 14 residues. CDR1 is SEHNR and CDR2 is FQNEAQ in the germline V gene (reference sequence). In the original workflow: Researchers report that nucleated cell counts were estimated from reference gene primer amplification. The method was immunoSEQ multiplex PCR; TCRdb's version includes in-frame clones alone and lacks a portion of them. V and J calls and clone size are copied from that table; D and trimming were computed from the DNA. Of approximately 76,000 clones in the sample, roughly nine tenths were seen once.

Sequenced input: peripheral blood. The rearrangement joins TRBV7-9 to TRBJ1-6; D is perhaps TRBD1 (6 bases). The clonotype originates from an older woman with acute or convalescent COVID-19. The chain's CDR3 is CASSLGTDNSPLHF. The CDR3 nucleotides are TGTGCCAGCAGCTTAGGGACAGATAATTCACCCCTCCACTTT. Complete variable domain (other parts from reference TRBV7-9 and TRBJ1-6): DTGVSQNPRHKITKRGQNVTFRCDPISEHNRLYWYRQTLGQGPEFLTYFQNEAQLEKSRLLSDRFSAERPKGSFSTLEIQRTEQGDSAMYLCASSLGTDNSPLHFGNGTRLTVT.